Listed below are T cell receptor beta chains from one sample, sequenced in a study of identical twins. TCRdb recomputed calls from the 5' RACE reads with MiXCR, one row per CDR3 protein. This sample has hundreds of thousands of distinct CDR3 sequences; 12% occur once, and the top ten carry around 1.5%. These data also featured in a second study, about yellow fever vaccine responses in identical twins.

Sequencing input: PBMCs. The receptors come from a woman younger than 35 in good health. The CDR3 runs from the conserved cysteine through the conserved F or W. D genes are given only for firm matches. For some rows the clone size is stated as once, few or many, or as a class when expanded; others skip it.

D	J	size	length	V	DNA	CDR3
.	TRBJ1-2	few	14	TRBV12-3/TRBV12-4	TGTGCCAGTTCCGGGACCAGGTCTTCCTATGGCTACACCTTC	CASSGTRSSYGYTF
.	TRBJ2-3	few	15	TRBV7-8	TGTGCCAGCAGCCAACGAGCGGGTAGCACAGATACGCAGTATTTT	CASSQRAGSTDTQYF
TRBD2	TRBJ2-5	.	18	TRBV20-1	TGCAGTGCTAGAGATCGGCTGGGGTGGCTCGCGGGAGGGGAGACCCAGTACTTC	CSARDRLGWLAGGETQYF
.	TRBJ2-3	many	14	TRBV15	TGTGCCACCAGTCTAGGTAGCGGCACAGATACGCAGTATTTT	CATSLGSGTDTQYF
.	TRBJ2-7	many	13	TRBV12-3/TRBV12-4	TGTGCCAGCAGCCCCCAGTCAGGATACGAGCAGTACTTC	CASSPQSGYEQYF
TRBD2	TRBJ2-1	.	17	TRBV24-1	TGTGCCACCAGTGATGTTAGCGGGAGGGAGAACTACAATGAGCAGTTCTTC	CATSDVSGRENYNEQFF
TRBD1	TRBJ2-1	.	16	TRBV11-1	TGTGCCAGCAGCGTGGACAGGGGTATCACCTACAATGAGCAGTTCTTC	CASSVDRGITYNEQFF
.	TRBJ2-4	few	15	TRBV27	TGTGCCAGCAGTTTCTCGGACACCTTCAAAAACATTCAGTACTTC	CASSFSDTFKNIQYF
.	TRBJ2-7	few	15	TRBV10-2	TGCGCCAGCAGCCCCAGGGGTATGAGCTCCTACGAGCAGTACTTC	CASSPRGMSSYEQYF
TRBD1	TRBJ2-2	many	14	TRBV12-3/TRBV12-4	TGTGCCAGCAGACAGGGGGCTGGCGCCGGGGAGCTGTTTTTT	CASRQGAGAGELFF
.	TRBJ2-3	many	15	TRBV24-1	TGTGCCACCAGTGATCCTAGTTGGGGAGGAGATACGCAGTATTTT	CATSDPSWGGDTQYF
.	TRBJ1-5	few	13	TRBV10-3	TGTGCCATCAGCCAGAGGTGGGATCAGCCCCAGCATTTT	CAISQRWDQPQHF
.	TRBJ2-7	many	14	TRBV12-3/TRBV12-4	TGTGCCAGCAGTTGGGCAGGCTTTACCTACGAGCAGTACTTC	CASSWAGFTYEQYF
.	TRBJ2-2	few	15	TRBV12-3/TRBV12-4	TGTGCCAGCAGCTCTGACAGGATCTACACCGGGGAGCTGTTTTTT	CASSSDRIYTGELFF
TRBD1	TRBJ2-1	.	19	TRBV14	TGTGCCAGCAGCCCGCATCGCCGGGACAGGGGGCGCCGCTACAATGAGCAGTTCTTC	CASSPHRRDRGRRYNEQFF
.	TRBJ1-1	.	17	TRBV7-9	TGTGCCAGCAGCTTATCTCAGGGAGGGTATCAGGCCACTGAAGCTTTCTTT	CASSLSQGGYQATEAFF
TRBD1	TRBJ2-4	.	17	TRBV24-1	TGTGCCGGAGATGGGGACAGGGGCCTTCTAGCCAAAAACATTCAGTACTTC	CAGDGDRGLLAKNIQYF
.	TRBJ2-6	.	15	TRBV3-1	TGTGCCAGCAGCCGAGGGGACTCTGGGGCCAACGTCCTGACTTTC	CASSRGDSGANVLTF
TRBD1	TRBJ2-7	.	14	TRBV11-2	TGTGCCAGCAGCTTAGAAGGGACAGACTACGAGCAGTACTTC	CASSLEGTDYEQYF
.	TRBJ2-2	few	11	TRBV18	TGTGCCAGCTCGTCCCCATTGGAGCTGTTTTTT	CASSSPLELFF
.	TRBJ2-6	many	18	TRBV24-1	TGTGCCACCAGTGGAGGTGGAGGACGCACCTCTGGGGCCAACGTCCTGACTTTC	CATSGGGGRTSGANVLTF
TRBD1	TRBJ2-5	few	16	TRBV25-1	TGTGCCAGCAGTTTCTCGGGGACAGGGGCACAAGAGACCCAGTACTTC	CASSFSGTGAQETQYF
.	TRBJ2-1	once	15	TRBV7-8	TGTGCCAGCAGCCCGCGACTGGACACCCACAATGAGCAGTTCTTC	CASSPRLDTHNEQFF
.	TRBJ1-2	.	14	TRBV12-3/TRBV12-4	TGTGCCACTCACGACGGACAAAATAACTATGGCTACACCTTC	CATHDGQNNYGYTF
.	TRBJ2-4	.	15	TRBV2	TGTGCCAGCAGTGAACGGATAGCGGTCGAAAACATTCAGTACTTC	CASSERIAVENIQYF
.	TRBJ2-7	once	13	TRBV2	TGTGCCAGCAGTGACAGCTCAATCTACGAGCAGTACTTC	CASSDSSIYEQYF
TRBD1	TRBJ2-6	.	18	TRBV18	TGTGCCAGCTCACCACCCTCAGGGGGCGTCCTTGGGGCCAACGTCCTGACTTTC	CASSPPSGGVLGANVLTF
.	TRBJ1-3	few	17	TRBV15	TGTGCCACCAGCAGAGTTGAAGGCAGAGTCTCTGGAAACACCATATATTTT	CATSRVEGRVSGNTIYF
.	TRBJ2-1	.	13	TRBV28	TGTGCCAGCAGTTTGGGTAGCTTTACTGAGCAGTTCTTC	CASSLGSFTEQFF
.	TRBJ2-3	.	15	TRBV18	TGTGCCAGCTCACCAGGAGGGGCCCGCCTCGGTACGCAGTATTTT	CASSPGGARLGTQYF
.	TRBJ1-5	many	15	TRBV5-1	TGCGCCAGCAGCTTGGCTGGACAGAACAATCAGCCCCAGCATTTT	CASSLAGQNNQPQHF
TRBD1	TRBJ2-5	few	16	TRBV2	TGTGCCAGCAGTGAAGGGACAGGTCTCTGGGGAGAGACCCAGTACTTC	CASSEGTGLWGETQYF
TRBD2	TRBJ2-1	.	16	TRBV12-3/TRBV12-4	TGTGCCAGCAGGGGTACTAGCGGGAGCTCCTACAATGAGCAGTTCTTC	CASRGTSGSSYNEQFF
.	TRBJ2-7	.	15	TRBV9	TGTGCCAGCAGCCCCAGACTAACATCCACCTACGAGCAGTACTTC	CASSPRLTSTYEQYF
.	TRBJ2-3	few	15	TRBV6-1	TGTGCCAGCAGTCGGACTCCCGGGGGTTCGGATACGCAGTATTTT	CASSRTPGGSDTQYF
.	TRBJ2-1	few	15	TRBV20-1	TGCAGTGCTAGGGACCAATTACAGGGATACTATGAGCAGTTCTTC	CSARDQLQGYYEQFF
.	TRBJ1-2	few	16	TRBV5-1	TGCGCCAGCAGCTTGGTCCCGGACAGCACCAACTATGGCTACACCTTC	CASSLVPDSTNYGYTF
TRBD1	TRBJ2-1	.	14	TRBV2	TGTGCCAGCAGAGACAGGGGGCCTTACAATGAGCAGTTCTTC	CASRDRGPYNEQFF
.	TRBJ1-1	few	15	TRBV20-1	TGCAGTGCTAGGTCCCGGCTCTCAGTGTATACTGAAGCTTTCTTT	CSARSRLSVYTEAFF
.	TRBJ2-2	.	15	TRBV19	TGTGCCAGTAATGCCGGGGGCACGGACACCGGGGAGCTGTTTTTT	CASNAGGTDTGELFF